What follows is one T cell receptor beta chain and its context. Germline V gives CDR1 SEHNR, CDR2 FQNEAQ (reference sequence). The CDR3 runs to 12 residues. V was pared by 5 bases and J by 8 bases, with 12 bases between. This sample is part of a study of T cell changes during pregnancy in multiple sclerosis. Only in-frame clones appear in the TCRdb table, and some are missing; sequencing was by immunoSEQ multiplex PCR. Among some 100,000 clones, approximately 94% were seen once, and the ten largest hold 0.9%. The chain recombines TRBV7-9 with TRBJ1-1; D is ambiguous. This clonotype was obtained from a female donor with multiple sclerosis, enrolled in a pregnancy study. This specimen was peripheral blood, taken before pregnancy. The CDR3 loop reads CASSQNALEAFF. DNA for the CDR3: TGTGCCAGCAGCCAAAATGCGTTAGAAGCTTTCTTT.